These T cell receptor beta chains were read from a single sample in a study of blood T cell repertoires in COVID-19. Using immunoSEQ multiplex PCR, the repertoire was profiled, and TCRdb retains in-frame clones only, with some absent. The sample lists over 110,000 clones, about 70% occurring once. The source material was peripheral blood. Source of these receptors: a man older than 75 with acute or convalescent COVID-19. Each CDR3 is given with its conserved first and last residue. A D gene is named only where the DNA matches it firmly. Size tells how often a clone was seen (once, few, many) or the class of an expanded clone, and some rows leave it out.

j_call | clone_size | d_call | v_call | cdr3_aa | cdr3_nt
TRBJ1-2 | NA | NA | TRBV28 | CASSASSGGYTF | TGTGCCAGCAGTGCCTCGTCTGGCGGCTACACCTTC
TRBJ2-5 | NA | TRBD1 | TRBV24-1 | CATSQPGQHQETQYF | TGTGCCACCAGTCAGCCGGGACAGCACCAAGAGACCCAGTACTTC
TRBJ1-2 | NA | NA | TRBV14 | CASSQDTGYGYTF | TGTGCCAGCAGCCAAGACACGGGGTATGGCTACACCTTC
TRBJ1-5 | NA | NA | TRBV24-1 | CATSARRGSNQPQHF | TGTGCCACCAGTGCGCGGCGGGGTAGCAATCAGCCCCAGCATTTT
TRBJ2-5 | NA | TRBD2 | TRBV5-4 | CASSLELAGDQETQYF | TGTGCCAGCAGCTTGGAACTAGCGGGAGATCAAGAGACCCAGTACTTC
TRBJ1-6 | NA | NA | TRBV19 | CASDDKDHNSPLHF | TGTGCCAGTGATGACAAAGATCATAATTCACCCCTCCACTTT
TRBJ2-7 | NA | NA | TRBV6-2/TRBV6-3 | CASSNSYEQYF | TGTGCCAGCAGTAACAGCTACGAGCAGTACTTC
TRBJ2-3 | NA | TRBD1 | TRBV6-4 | CASSLTGGGTDTQYF | TGTGCCAGCAGTCTAACAGGGGGCGGCACAGATACGCAGTATTTT
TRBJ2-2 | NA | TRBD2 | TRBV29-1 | CSVGAGEVELFF | TGCAGCGTTGGAGCGGGGGAGGTGGAGCTGTTTTTT
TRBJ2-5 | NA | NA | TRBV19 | CASSVDRFQETQYF | TGTGCCAGTAGTGTTGACAGATTCCAAGAGACCCAGTACTTC
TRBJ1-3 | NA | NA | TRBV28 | CASSLQVGNTIYF | TGTGCCAGCAGTTTACAGGTTGGAAACACCATATATTTT
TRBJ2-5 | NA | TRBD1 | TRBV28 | CASSVDRGRRETQYF | TGTGCCAGCAGTGTGGACAGGGGCAGGCGAGAGACCCAGTACTTC
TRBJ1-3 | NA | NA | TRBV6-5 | CASGEGGNTIYF | TGTGCCAGCGGAGAGGGAGGAAACACCATATATTTT
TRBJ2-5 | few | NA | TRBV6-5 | CASSYQLQETQYF | TGTGCCAGCAGTTACCAACTACAAGAGACCCAGTACTTC
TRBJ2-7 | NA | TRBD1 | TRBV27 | CASTDGTGDIYEQYF | TGTGCCAGCACCGACGGGACAGGTGATATATACGAGCAGTACTTC
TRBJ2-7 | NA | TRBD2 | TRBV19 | CASSSGRGTYEQYF | TGTGCCAGTAGTAGTGGGAGGGGTACCTACGAGCAGTACTTC
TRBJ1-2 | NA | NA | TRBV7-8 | CASSPTNPWGYTF | TGTGCCAGCAGCCCGACAAACCCCTGGGGCTACACCTTC
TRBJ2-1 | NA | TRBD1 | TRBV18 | CASSPRFGLDADRVYNEQFF | TGTGCCAGCTCACCCCGGTTTGGGCTAGACGCAGACAGGGTTTACAATGAGCAGTTCTTC
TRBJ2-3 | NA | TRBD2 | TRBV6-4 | CASSEDPSGGTDTQYF | TGTGCCAGCAGTGAAGACCCTAGCGGGGGCACAGATACGCAGTATTTT
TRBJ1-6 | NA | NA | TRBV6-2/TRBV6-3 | CASRYLSYNSPLHF | TGTGCCAGCAGATACCTCTCCTATAATTCACCCCTCCACTTT
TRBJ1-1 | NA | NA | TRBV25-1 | CATSGGRTEAFF | TGTGCCACTTCCGGGGGTCGCACTGAAGCTTTCTTT
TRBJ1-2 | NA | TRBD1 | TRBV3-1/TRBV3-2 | CASSPGTGYGYTF | TGTGCCAGCAGCCCCGGGACAGGGTATGGCTACACCTTC
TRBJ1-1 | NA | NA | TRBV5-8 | CASSFGVLNTEAFF | TGTGCCAGCAGCTTCGGGGTCCTGAACACTGAAGCTTTCTTT
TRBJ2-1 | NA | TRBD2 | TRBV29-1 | CSVRSQLAGNEQFF | TGCAGCGTGCGTTCCCAGCTAGCGGGAAATGAGCAGTTCTTC
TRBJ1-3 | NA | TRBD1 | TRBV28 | CASSFPDRAYRNTIYF | TGTGCCAGCAGTTTCCCGGACAGGGCTTATAGGAACACCATATATTTT
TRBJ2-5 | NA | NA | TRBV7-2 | CASSEGQQETQYF | TGTGCCAGCAGCGAGGGACAACAAGAGACCCAGTACTTC
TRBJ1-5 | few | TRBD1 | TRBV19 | CASTQIQGGYSNQPQHF | TGTGCCAGTACCCAAATACAGGGGGGGTATAGCAATCAGCCCCAGCATTTT
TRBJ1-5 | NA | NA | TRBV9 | CASSASDSWNQPQHF | TGTGCCAGCAGCGCTTCCGACAGTTGGAATCAGCCCCAGCATTTT
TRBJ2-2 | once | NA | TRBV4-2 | CASSRGHGTGELFF | TGTGCCAGCAGTCGCGGGCACGGAACCGGGGAGCTGTTTTTT
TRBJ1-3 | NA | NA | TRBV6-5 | CASGGGRLGNTIYF | TGTGCCAGCGGCGGGGGGCGGCTTGGAAACACCATATATTTT
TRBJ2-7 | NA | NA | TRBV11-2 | CASSLDGSSYEQYF | TGTGCCAGCAGCTTAGACGGGTCGTCCTACGAGCAGTACTTC
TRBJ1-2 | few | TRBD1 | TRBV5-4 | CASSPKDRVEGYTF | TGTGCCAGCAGCCCCAAGGACAGGGTGGAGGGCTACACCTTC
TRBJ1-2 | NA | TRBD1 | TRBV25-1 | CASSDPGGNGYTF | TGTGCCAGCAGTGACCCAGGGGGCAACGGCTACACCTTC
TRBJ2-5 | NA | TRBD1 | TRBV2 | CASSEDRQETQYF | TGTGCCAGCAGCGAGGACAGGCAAGAGACCCAGTACTTC
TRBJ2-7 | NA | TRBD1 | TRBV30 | CAWTVPGQGNSYEQYF | TGTGCCTGGACCGTACCGGGACAGGGGAACTCCTACGAGCAGTACTTC
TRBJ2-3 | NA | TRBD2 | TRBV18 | CASSPRLAGSSTDTQYF | TGTGCCAGCTCACCGAGACTAGCGGGGTCCAGCACAGATACGCAGTATTTT
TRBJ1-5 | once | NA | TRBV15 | CATSRGSQPQHF | TGTGCCACGTCCAGGGGCAGTCAGCCCCAGCATTTT
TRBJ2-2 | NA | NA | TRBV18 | CASSPSRGSNTGELFF | TGTGCCAGCTCACCATCAAGGGGATCGAACACCGGGGAGCTGTTTTTT
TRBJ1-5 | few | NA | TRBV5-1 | CASSTMGGNQPQHF | TGCGCCAGCAGCACAATGGGGGGGAATCAGCCCCAGCATTTT
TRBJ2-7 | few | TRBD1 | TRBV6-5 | CASRRQGAYEQYF | TGTGCCAGCAGGAGACAGGGGGCCTACGAGCAGTACTTC
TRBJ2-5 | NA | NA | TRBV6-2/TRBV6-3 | CASSYFTPQETQYF | TGTGCCAGCAGTTACTTCACACCTCAAGAGACCCAGTACTTC
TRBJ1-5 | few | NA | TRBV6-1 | CASSEGEAGQHF | TGTGCCAGCAGTGAAGGTGAGGCGGGTCAGCATTTT
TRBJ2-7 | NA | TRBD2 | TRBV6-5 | CASSSGSSSYEQYF | TGTGCCAGTAGTAGCGGGAGCAGCTCCTACGAGCAGTACTTC
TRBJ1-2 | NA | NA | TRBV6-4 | CASSDSLGAGGYTF | TGTGCCAGCAGTGACTCATTGGGGGCGGGTGGCTACACCTTC
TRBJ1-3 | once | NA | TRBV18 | CASSLRQFSGNTIYF | TGTGCCAGCTCACTCCGACAGTTCTCTGGAAACACCATATATTTT
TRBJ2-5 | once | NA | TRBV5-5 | CASSLDGETQYF | TGTGCCAGCAGTTTGGACGGGGAGACCCAGTACTTC
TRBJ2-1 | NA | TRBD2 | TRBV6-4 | CASSASGGVVNEQFF | TGTGCCAGCAGCGCTAGCGGGGGTGTCGTCAATGAGCAGTTCTTC